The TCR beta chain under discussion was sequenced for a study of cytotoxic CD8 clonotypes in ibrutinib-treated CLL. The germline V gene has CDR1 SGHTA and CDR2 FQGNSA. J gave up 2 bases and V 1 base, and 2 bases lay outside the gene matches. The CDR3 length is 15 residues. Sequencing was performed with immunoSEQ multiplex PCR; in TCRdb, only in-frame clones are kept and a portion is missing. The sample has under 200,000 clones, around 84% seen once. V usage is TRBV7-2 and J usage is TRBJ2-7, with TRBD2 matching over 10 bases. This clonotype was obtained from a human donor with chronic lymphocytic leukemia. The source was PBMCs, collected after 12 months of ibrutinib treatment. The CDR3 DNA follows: TGTGCCAGCAGCTTAGGGACTAGCGGTCCCTACGAGCAGTACTTC. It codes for CASSLGTSGPYEQYF.